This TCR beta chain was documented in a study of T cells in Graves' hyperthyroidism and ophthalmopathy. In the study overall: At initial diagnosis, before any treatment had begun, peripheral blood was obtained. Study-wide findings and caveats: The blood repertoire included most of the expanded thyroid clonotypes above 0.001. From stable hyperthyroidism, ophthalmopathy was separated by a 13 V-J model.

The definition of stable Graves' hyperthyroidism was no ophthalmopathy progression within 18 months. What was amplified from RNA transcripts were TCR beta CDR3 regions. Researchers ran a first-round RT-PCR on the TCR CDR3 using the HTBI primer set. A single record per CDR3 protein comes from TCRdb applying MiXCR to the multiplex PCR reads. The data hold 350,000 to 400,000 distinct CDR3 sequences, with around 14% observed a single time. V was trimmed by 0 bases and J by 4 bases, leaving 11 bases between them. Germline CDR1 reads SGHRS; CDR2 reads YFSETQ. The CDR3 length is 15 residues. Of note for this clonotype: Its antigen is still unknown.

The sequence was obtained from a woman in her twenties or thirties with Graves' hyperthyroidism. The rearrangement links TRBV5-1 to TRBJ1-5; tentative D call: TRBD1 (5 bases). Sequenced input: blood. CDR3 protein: CASSLEGAVNQPQHF. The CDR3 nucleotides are TGCGCCAGCAGCTTGGAAGGGGCCGTAAATCAGCCCCAGCATTTT.